A single sample is the source of the 21 T cell receptor beta chains below, sequenced in a study of blood T cell repertoires in COVID-19. Profiling relied on immunoSEQ multiplex PCR, and the TCRdb table lists in-frame clones only, not all of them. The top ten clones hold approximately 10% of a sample with approximately 340,000 clones, over 80% of them seen once. The sequencing sample was made of peripheral blood. These receptors were obtained from a man between 25 and 39 years old with COVID-19, enrolled during active disease.

V usage is TRBV27 and J usage is TRBJ1-1, with D uncertain. Trimming left V 5 bases short and J 7 bases short, with 14 bases between. The CDR3 covers 13 residues. Germline-derived CDR1 and CDR2 are MNHEY and SMNVEV (reference sequence). CDR3 protein: CASSADTWNEAFF. CDR3 DNA: TGTGCCAGCAGTGCCGACACCTGGAATGAAGCTTTCTTT.

This rearrangement joins TRBV12-3 or TRBV12-4 to TRBJ1-6; TRBD1 matches 8 bases. Losses at the gene ends were 4 bases for V and 9 bases for J; bases not matched to a gene: 2. The CDR3 runs 13 residues. The CDR3 DNA follows: TGTGCCAGCAGTTCCACAGGGGGTTCACCCCTCCACTTT. Protein sequence: CASSSTGGSPLHF.

This chain's CDR3 is CASSQNYRGYEQYF. In DNA form, the CDR3 reads TGTGCCAGCAGCCAAAATTACAGGGGCTACGAGCAGTACTTC. The rearrangement links TRBV3-1 (or the pseudogene TRBV3-2) to TRBJ2-7, with 7 bases that match TRBD1. Germline CDR1 is LGHDT and CDR2 is YNNKEL (reference sequence). V was pared by 2 bases and J by 3 bases, with 4 bases of the junction left unmatched. The CDR3 contains 14 residues.

The V and J genes are TRBV19 and TRBJ2-5; 7 bases fit TRBD1. Trimming took 10 bases from V and 5 from J; bases not matched to a gene: 10. The CDR3 runs to 13 residues. CDR1 and CDR2 (germline): LNHDA, SQIVND (reference sequence). CDR3 sequence reads: CATSTTGWETQYF. In DNA form, the CDR3 reads TGTGCCACATCAACGACAGGGTGGGAGACCCAGTACTTC.

This chain joins TRBV4-2 and TRBJ2-5; 7 nucleotides align to TRBD2. Germline V gives CDR1 LGHNA, CDR2 YNFKEQ. The CDR3 consists of 16 residues. The J segment lost 5 bases and the V segment lost 4 bases, leaving 13 bases of the junction unmatched. The CDR3 loop is CASSLLGAGAGETQYF. In nucleotides, the CDR3 is TGTGCCAGCAGCCTACTCGGGGCGGGAGCAGGGGAGACCCAGTACTTC.

The chain uses TRBV29-1 and TRBJ1-5, with D perhaps TRBD1 (5 bases). Germline assignment: CDR1 SQVTM and CDR2 ANQGSEA. The length of the CDR3 is 14 residues. V lost 6 bases and J 1 base, leaving 13 bases between the germline ends. The CDR3 loop is CSVADTNSNQPQHF. CDR3 DNA sequence: TGCAGCGTCGCGGACACCAACAGCAATCAGCCCCAGCATTTT.

J is TRBJ2-5 and V is TRBV9; the match to TRBD2 covers 8 bases. CDR1 SGDLS and CDR2 YYNGEE come from the germline V gene. V lost 7 bases, J lost 4 bases, and 15 bases stayed unmatched. This CDR3 is built from 16 residues. CDR3 protein: CASSRGRGGPSETQYF. For the CDR3, the DNA is TGTGCCAGCTCGCGAGGCCGGGGGGGGCCATCAGAGACCCAGTACTTC.

This clone was counted a single time. The gene calls are TRBV12-3 or TRBV12-4 and TRBJ2-5, with a weak D call TRBD1 (6 bases). V was clipped by 2 bases and J by 7 bases, with 11 bases between them. This CDR3 spans 13 amino acids. The CDR3 region is CASSLKGGATQYF. Here the CDR3 DNA reads TGTGCCAGCAGTTTAAAAGGGGGTGCGACCCAGTACTTC.

V usage is TRBV7-6 and J usage is TRBJ2-7; tentative D call: TRBD1 (5 bases). CDR1 is SGHVS, CDR2 FNYEAQ, per germline. V gave up 5 bases and J gave up 4 bases, with 12 bases separating them. The CDR3 has 13 amino acids. CDR3 sequence: CASSLGAQYEQYF. The CDR3, as DNA: TGTGCCAGCAGCCTTGGGGCGCAGTACGAGCAGTACTTC.

This chain connects TRBV5-1 to TRBJ2-5; 8 bases line up with TRBD1. CDR3 length: 14 amino acids. The germline CDR1 and CDR2 sequences are SGHRS and YFSETQ. Losses at the gene ends were 0 bases for V and 7 bases for J; bases not matched to a gene: 5. The CDR3 bases are TGCGCCAGCAGCTTGGGGCAGGGGGCGGTGACCCAGTACTTC. It encodes CASSLGQGAVTQYF.

The V gene is TRBV25-1, the J gene TRBJ2-7; possibly TRBD1 for D (6 bases). CDR1 MGHDK and CDR2 SYGVNS come from the germline V gene. The germline V and J ends were trimmed by 7 bases and 5 bases, with 12 bases remaining between them. CDR3 length: 12 residues. CDR3 amino acids: CASTLSGDEQYF. In nucleotides, the CDR3 is TGTGCCAGCACTCTTTCAGGGGACGAGCAGTACTTC.

This chain joins TRBV27 and TRBJ2-2, with 7 bases identical to TRBD1. The length of the CDR3 is 15 residues. Germline V CDR1 and CDR2: MNHEY, SMNVEV (reference sequence). With 5 bases clipped from V and 1 base from J, the junction kept 4 bases outside the gene matches. CDR3 residues: CASSNGQVNTGELFF. Written as DNA, the CDR3 is TGTGCCAGCAGTAACGGACAGGTGAACACCGGGGAGCTGTTTTTT.

The chain couples TRBV6-6 to TRBJ2-7, with D possibly matching TRBD1 (6 bases). V was pared by 2 bases and J by 3 bases, with 11 bases between. The CDR3 sequence is 14 residues long. Looked up from germline, CDR1 is MNHNY and CDR2 is SVGAGI (reference sequence). For the CDR3, the DNA is TGTGCCAGCAGTTACCCGGACAGAGTCTACGAGCAGTACTTC. Protein: CASSYPDRVYEQYF.

The V call is TRBV28, the J call TRBJ2-7; tentative D call: TRBD1 (6 bases). Trimming stripped 5 bases from V and 2 bases from J, with 16 bases between. Germline values: CDR1 MDHEN, CDR2 SYDVKM. This CDR3 spans 15 amino acids. As DNA, the CDR3 is TGTGCCAGCAGTGTACAGGGCCTGCCCCCCTACGAGCAGTACTTC. Residues: CASSVQGLPPYEQYF.

The chain recombines TRBV5-8 with TRBJ2-2; TRBD1 matches 7 bases. CDR1 and CDR2 from the germline V gene are SGHTS and YDEGEE. This CDR3 contains 15 residues. J gave up 3 bases and V 4 bases, and 6 bases lay outside the gene matches. The CDR3 DNA reads TGTGCCAGCAGCGTGACAGGGCTTCACACCGGGGAGCTGTTTTTT. Protein sequence: CASSVTGLHTGELFF. The full variable domain, in which reference TRBV5-8 and TRBJ2-2 provide the parts outside the CDR3, is EAGVTQSPTHLIKTRGQQATLRCSPISGHTSVYWYQQALGLGLQFLLWYDEGEERNRGNFPPRFSGRQFPNYSSELNVNALELEDSALYLCASSVTGLHTGELFFGEGSRLTVL.

There are a few counts of this clone. The genes are TRBV5-4 and TRBJ2-2, with 9 bases matching TRBD1. Germline trimming cut 4 bases from V and 6 bases from J; bases unmatched to any gene: 7. Germline V gives CDR1 SGHNT, CDR2 YYREEE (reference sequence). This CDR3 has 15 residues. The CDR3: CASSLGQGRAGELFF. In DNA, the CDR3 is TGTGCCAGCAGCCTGGGACAGGGAAGAGCCGGGGAGCTGTTTTTT.

This sequence joins TRBV5-6 and TRBJ2-7; maybe TRBD1 (6 bases). CDR1 and CDR2 from the germline V gene are SGHDT and YYEEEE. V lost 2 bases, J lost 3 bases, and 12 bases lay in between. CDR3 size: 14 residues. The CDR3 nucleotides read TGTGCCAGCAGCTTCAGGGGTGTCGACTACGAGCAGTACTTC. The encoded protein is CASSFRGVDYEQYF.

The V and J genes are TRBV24-1 and TRBJ2-1, with 8 bases fitting TRBD2. CDR3 length: 16 residues. Per the germline V gene, CDR1 is KGHDR and CDR2 is SFDVKD. V lost 10 bases to trimming and J lost 3 bases; unmatched junction nucleotides: 13. CDR3 protein: CATRARLAGNYNEQFF. CDR3 coding DNA: TGTGCCACTAGGGCGCGGTTAGCGGGGAACTACAATGAGCAGTTCTTC.

The chain links TRBV7-3 to TRBJ2-3; the D gene is possibly TRBD2 (5 bases). V lost 1 base and J 3 bases, leaving 17 bases between the germline ends. The CDR3 contains 17 residues. The germline CDR1 and CDR2 sequences are SGHTA and FQGTGA. The DNA of the CDR3 is TGTGCCAGCAGCTTAAACGTCCGAGGGCTAAAAACAGATACGCAGTATTTT. Protein sequence: CASSLNVRGLKTDTQYF.

The V gene is TRBV5-1, the J gene TRBJ1-5, with 12 nucleotides matching TRBD1. The germline V gene encodes CDR1 SGHRS and CDR2 YFSETQ. This CDR3 spans 18 amino acids. With 4 bases clipped from V and 0 bases from J, the junction kept 8 bases outside the gene matches. The CDR3 is CASSPGTGGLDSNQPQHF. DNA for the CDR3: TGCGCCAGCAGCCCAGGGACAGGGGGCCTCGATAGCAATCAGCCCCAGCATTTT.

The chain recombines TRBV24-1 with TRBJ2-7; 9 bases map to TRBD2. V shed 0 bases and J 5 bases; nucleotides not matched to a gene: 16. This CDR3 is built from 19 residues. From germline, CDR1 is KGHDR and CDR2 SFDVKD. The CDR3 protein is CATSDLQSGGPLNLHEQYF. Here the CDR3 DNA reads TGTGCCACCAGTGATTTGCAAAGCGGGGGGCCCCTCAACCTCCACGAGCAGTACTTC.